This T cell receptor (beta chain) comes out of a study of cytomegalovirus exposure and HLA in healthy donors. V was clipped by 4 bases and J by 7 bases, with 14 bases between them. The CDR3 runs to 14 residues. Per germline, CDR1 SGHRS and CDR2 YFSETQ. The sample holds one count of this clone. Its matching antigen is unknown. Regarding the study as a whole: Based on reports, TCR beta sequences accurately predicted HLA-A and HLA-B alleles for most subjects.

Primers included in the PCR were 60 Vbeta and 13 Jbeta primers. The method was immunoSEQ multiplex PCR; TCRdb's version includes in-frame clones alone and lacks a portion of them. The sample lists around 100,000 clones; roughly 83% were seen once. The chain is built from TRBV5-1 and TRBJ2-2; D not certain. Sequences were obtained from PBMCs. The sequence was obtained from a man between 18 and 29 years old in good health and CMV-seronegative. The chain's CDR3 is CASSASVLGGELFF. The CDR3 DNA follows: TGCGCCAGCAGCGCGTCCGTCCTTGGCGGGGAGCTGTTTTTT.